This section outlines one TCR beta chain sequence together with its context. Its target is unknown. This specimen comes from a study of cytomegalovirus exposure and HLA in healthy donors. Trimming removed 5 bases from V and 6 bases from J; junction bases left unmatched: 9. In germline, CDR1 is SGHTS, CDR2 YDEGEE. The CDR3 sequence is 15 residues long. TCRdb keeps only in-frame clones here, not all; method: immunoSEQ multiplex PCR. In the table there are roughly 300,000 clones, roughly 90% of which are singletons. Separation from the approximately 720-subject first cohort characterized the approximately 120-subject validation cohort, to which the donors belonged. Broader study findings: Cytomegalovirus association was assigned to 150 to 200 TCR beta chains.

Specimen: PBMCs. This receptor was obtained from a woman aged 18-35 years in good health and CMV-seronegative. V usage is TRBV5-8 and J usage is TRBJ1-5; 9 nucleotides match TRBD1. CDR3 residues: CASSYRTGEAQPQHF. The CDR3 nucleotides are TGTGCCAGCAGTTACCGGACAGGGGAGGCTCAGCCCCAGCATTTT.